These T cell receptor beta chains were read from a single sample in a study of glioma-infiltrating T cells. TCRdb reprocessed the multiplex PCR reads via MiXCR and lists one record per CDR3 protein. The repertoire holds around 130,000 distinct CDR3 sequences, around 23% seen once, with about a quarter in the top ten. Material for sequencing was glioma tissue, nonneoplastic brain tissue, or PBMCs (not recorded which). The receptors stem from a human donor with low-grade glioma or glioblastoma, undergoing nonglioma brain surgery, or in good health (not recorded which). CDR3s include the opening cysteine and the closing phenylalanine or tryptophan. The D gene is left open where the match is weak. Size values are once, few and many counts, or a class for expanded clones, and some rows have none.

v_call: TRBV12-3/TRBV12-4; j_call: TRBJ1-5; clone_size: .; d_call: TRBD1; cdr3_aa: CASSTGQIYSDQPQHF; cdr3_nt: TGTGCCAGCAGTACGGGACAGATCTATAGCGATCAGCCCCAGCATTTT
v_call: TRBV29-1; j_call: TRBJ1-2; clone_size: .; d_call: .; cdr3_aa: CSVEVGGYGYTF; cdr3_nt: TGCAGCGTTGAAGTCGGAGGTTATGGCTACACCTTC
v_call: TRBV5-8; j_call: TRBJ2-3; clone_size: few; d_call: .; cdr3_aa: CASSLGLSGGNPDTQYF; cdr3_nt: TGTGCCAGCAGCTTGGGCCTTAGCGGAGGAAATCCAGATACGCAGTATTTT
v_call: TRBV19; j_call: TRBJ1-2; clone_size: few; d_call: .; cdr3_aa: CASSNQIFNYGYTF; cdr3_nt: TGTGCCAGTAGTAATCAGATTTTTAACTATGGCTACACCTTC
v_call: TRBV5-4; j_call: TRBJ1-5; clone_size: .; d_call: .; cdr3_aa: CAYRLNQPQHF; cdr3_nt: TGTGCCTACCGCCTAAATCAGCCCCAGCATTTT
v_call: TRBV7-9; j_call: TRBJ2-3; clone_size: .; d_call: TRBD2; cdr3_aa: CASSLLTSGGTDTQYF; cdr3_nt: TGTGCCAGCAGCTTATTGACTAGCGGGGGCACAGATACGCAGTATTTT
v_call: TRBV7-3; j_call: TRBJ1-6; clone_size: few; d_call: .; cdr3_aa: CASRKQNNSPLHF; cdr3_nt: TGTGCCAGCAGAAAACAGAATAATTCACCCCTCCACTTT
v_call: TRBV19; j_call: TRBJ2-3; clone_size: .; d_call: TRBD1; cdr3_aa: CATTPVTGGSTDTQYF; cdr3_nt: TGTGCCACCACGCCAGTGACAGGGGGAAGCACAGATACGCAGTATTTT
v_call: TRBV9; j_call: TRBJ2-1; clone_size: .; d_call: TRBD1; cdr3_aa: CASSEGTGRYNEQFF; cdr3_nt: TGTGCCAGCAGCGAGGGGACAGGCCGATACAATGAGCAGTTCTTC
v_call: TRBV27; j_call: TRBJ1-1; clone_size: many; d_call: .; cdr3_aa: CASSLTTENTEAFF; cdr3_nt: TGTGCCAGCAGTCTAACGACTGAGAACACTGAAGCTTTCTTT
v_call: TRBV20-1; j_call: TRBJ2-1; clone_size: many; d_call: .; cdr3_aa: CSARDNLGGRYNEQFF; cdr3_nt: TGCAGTGCTAGAGATAATCTGGGGGGTCGGTACAATGAGCAGTTCTTC
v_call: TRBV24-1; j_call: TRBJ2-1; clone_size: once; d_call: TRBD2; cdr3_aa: CATSDAGASGISYNEQFF; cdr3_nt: TGTGCCACCAGCGATGCTGGGGCTAGCGGCATCTCCTACAATGAGCAGTTCTTC
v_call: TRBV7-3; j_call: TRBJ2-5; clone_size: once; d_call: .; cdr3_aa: CASSRGGQEIQYF; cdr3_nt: TGTGCCAGCAGCCGAGGAGGACAAGAGATCCAGTACTTC
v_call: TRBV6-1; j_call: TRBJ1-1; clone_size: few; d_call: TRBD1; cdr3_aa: CASIPGQGRFPEAFF; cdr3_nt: TGTGCCAGCATTCCGGGACAGGGTCGGTTCCCTGAAGCTTTCTTT
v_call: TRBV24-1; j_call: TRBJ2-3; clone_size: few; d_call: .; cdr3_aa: CATSDLVDTQYF; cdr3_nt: TGTGCCACCAGTGATTTGGTAGATACGCAGTATTTT
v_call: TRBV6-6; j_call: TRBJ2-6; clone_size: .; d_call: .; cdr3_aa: CASSYEGSGANVLTF; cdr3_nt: TGTGCCAGCAGTTACGAGGGCTCTGGGGCCAACGTCCTGACTTTC
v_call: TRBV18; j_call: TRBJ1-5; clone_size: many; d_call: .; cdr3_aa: CASSPRRAEYQPQHF; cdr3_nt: TGTGCCAGCTCACCACGCAGGGCCGAGTATCAGCCCCAGCATTTT
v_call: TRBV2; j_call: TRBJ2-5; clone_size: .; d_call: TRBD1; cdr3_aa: CASRSQGTGVETQYF; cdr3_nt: TGTGCCAGCAGATCCCAGGGGACAGGGGTAGAGACCCAGTACTTC
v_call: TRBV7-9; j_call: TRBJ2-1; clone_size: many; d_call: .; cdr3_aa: CASSRPSYNEQFF; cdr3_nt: TGTGCCAGCAGTCGGCCTTCATACAATGAGCAGTTCTTC
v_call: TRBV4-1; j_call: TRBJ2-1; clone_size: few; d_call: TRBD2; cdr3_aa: CASSQDPPGTSVLDEQFF; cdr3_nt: TGCGCCAGCAGCCAAGATCCCCCCGGGACTAGCGTATTGGATGAGCAGTTCTTC
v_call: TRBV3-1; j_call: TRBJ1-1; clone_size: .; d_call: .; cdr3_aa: CASSFEQGGSEAFF; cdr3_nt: TGTGCCAGCAGCTTTGAACAGGGAGGCTCTGAAGCTTTCTTT
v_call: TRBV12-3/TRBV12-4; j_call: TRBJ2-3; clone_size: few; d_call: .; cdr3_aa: CASSLRDGHTDTQYF; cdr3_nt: TGTGCCAGCAGTCTACGGGACGGGCACACAGATACGCAGTATTTT
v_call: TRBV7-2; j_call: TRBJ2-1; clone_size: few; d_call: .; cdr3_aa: CASSLALAFHEQFF; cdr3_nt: TGTGCCAGCAGCTTAGCGCTTGCTTTCCATGAGCAGTTCTTC
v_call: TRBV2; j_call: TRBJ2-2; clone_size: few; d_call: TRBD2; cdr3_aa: CASSWRGAFSGELFF; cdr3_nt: TGTGCCAGTAGCTGGCGGGGGGCTTTCTCCGGGGAGCTGTTTTTT
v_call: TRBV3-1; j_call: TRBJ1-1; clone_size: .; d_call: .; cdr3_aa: CASRPSTVKNTEAFF; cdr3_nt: TGTGCCAGCAGACCGTCGACAGTCAAGAACACTGAAGCTTTCTTT
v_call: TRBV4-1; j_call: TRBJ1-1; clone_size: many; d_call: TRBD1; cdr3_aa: CASSQDMAGGTEAFF; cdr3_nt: TGCGCCAGCAGCCAAGACATGGCAGGGGGTACTGAAGCTTTCTTT
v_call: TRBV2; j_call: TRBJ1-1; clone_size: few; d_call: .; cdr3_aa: CASSEVPLNTEAFF; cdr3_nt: TGTGCCAGCAGTGAGGTCCCCCTGAACACTGAAGCTTTCTTT
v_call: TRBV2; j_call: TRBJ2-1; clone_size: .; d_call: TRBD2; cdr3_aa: CASSGQRLAGYYKVF; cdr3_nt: TGTGCCAGCAGTGGGCAGAGACTAGCGGGGTACTACAAGGTCTTC
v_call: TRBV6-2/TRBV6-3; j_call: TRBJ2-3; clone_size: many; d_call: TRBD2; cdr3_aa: CASHKGLARTDTQYF; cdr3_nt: TGTGCCAGCCATAAGGGACTAGCCCGCACAGATACGCAGTATTTT
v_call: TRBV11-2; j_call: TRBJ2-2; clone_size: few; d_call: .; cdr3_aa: CASSPTGPGELFF; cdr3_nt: TGTGCCAGCAGCCCAACAGGGCCCGGGGAGCTGTTTTTT
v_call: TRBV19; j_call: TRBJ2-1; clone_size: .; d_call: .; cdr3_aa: CASSAGVWGYEQFF; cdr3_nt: TGTGCCAGCTCGGCAGGGGTTTGGGGTTATGAGCAGTTCTTC
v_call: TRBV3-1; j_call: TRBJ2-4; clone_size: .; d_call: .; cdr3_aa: CASSQRMRAKNIQYF; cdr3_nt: TGTGCCAGCAGCCAGAGGATGAGAGCCAAAAACATTCAGTACTTC
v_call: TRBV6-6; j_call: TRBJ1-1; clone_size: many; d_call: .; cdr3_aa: CASSYNSGYAFF; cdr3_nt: TGTGCCAGCAGTTACAATTCAGGGTACGCTTTCTTT
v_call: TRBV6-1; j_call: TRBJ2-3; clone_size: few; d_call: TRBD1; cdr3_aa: CASSSPHRGAPDTQYF; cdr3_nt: TGTGCCAGCAGTTCACCCCACAGGGGAGCCCCAGATACGCAGTATTTT
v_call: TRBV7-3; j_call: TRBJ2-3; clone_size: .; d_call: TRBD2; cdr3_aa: CASSLDASGGPAQYF; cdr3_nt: TGTGCCAGCAGCTTGGATGCGAGCGGGGGCCCCGCGCAGTATTTT
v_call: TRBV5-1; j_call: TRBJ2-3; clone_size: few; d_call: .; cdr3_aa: CASSPFTTGSSTDTQYF; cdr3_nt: TGCGCCAGCAGCCCATTCACGACAGGCTCTAGCACAGATACGCAGTATTTT
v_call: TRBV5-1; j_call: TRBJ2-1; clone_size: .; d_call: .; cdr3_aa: CASSLDGGEQFF; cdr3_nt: TGCGCCAGCAGCTTGGACGGGGGTGAGCAGTTCTTC
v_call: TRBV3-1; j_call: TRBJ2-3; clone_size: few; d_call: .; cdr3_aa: CASSGQDTQYF; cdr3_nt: TGTGCCAGCAGCGGCCAGGATACGCAGTATTTT
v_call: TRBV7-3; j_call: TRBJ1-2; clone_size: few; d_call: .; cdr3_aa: CASSPPSWYGYTF; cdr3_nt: TGTGCCAGCAGCCCCCCATCGTGGTATGGCTACACCTTC
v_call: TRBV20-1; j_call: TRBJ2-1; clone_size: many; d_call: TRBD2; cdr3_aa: CSARLTGTRMINEQFF; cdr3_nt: TGCAGTGCTAGGCTTACAGGGACTAGGATGATCAATGAGCAGTTCTTC
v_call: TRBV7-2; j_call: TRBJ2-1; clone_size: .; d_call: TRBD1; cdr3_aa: CASSSWDRASYNEQFF; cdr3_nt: TGTGCCAGCAGCTCCTGGGACAGGGCCTCCTACAATGAGCAGTTCTTC
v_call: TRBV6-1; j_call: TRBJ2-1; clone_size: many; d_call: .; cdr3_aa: CASTRLLRGDRNNEQFF; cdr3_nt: TGTGCCAGCACCCGGCTCCTGCGGGGAGATCGAAACAATGAGCAGTTCTTC
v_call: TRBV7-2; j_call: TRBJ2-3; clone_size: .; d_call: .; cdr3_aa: CASRQDQSGQYF; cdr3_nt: TGTGCCAGCAGACAGGACCAGTCAGGGCAGTATTTT
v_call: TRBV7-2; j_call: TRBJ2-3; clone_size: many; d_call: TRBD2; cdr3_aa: CASSFSGDSTDTQYF; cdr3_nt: TGTGCCAGCAGCTTTAGCGGGGACAGCACAGATACGCAGTATTTT
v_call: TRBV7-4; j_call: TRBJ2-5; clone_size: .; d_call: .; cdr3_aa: CASSLERGTQYF; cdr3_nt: TGTGCCAGCAGCTTAGAGCGAGGGACCCAGTACTTC
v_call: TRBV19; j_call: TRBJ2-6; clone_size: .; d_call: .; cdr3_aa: CASARETGANVLTF; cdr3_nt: TGTGCCAGTGCCCGAGAGACTGGGGCCAACGTCCTGACTTTC
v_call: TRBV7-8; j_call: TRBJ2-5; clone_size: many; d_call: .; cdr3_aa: CASSFTGRETQYF; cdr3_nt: TGTGCCAGCAGCTTCACCGGACGGGAGACCCAGTACTTC
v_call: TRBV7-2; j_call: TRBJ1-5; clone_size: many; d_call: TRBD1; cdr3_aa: CASSLAGTGDQPQHF; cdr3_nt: TGTGCCAGCAGCTTAGCTGGGACAGGGGATCAGCCCCAGCATTTT